This T cell receptor beta chain is from a study of Graves' ophthalmopathy and Graves' hyperthyroidism. Transcripts of RNA were the source for amplifying TCR beta CDR3 regions. Second-round multiplex PCR came after first-round RT-PCR with HTBI primers. TCRdb passed the multiplex PCR reads through MiXCR, listing each CDR3 protein once. This sample carries about 700,000 distinct CDR3 sequences, 40% of them seen once, and the ten largest clones take approximately 46%. Sequencing used peripheral blood. The TCR was taken from an adult man with Graves' ophthalmopathy.

DNA of the CDR3: TGCAGTGCTAGAGGACTTAAGCAATACGAGCAGTACTTC. This gives the protein CSARGLKQYEQYF. V gene TRBV20-1 combines with J gene TRBJ2-7, with D uncertain. Germline V gene sequence: CDR1 DFQATT, CDR2 SNEGSKA (reference sequence). V lost 1 base and J lost 4, with 11 bases in between. The CDR3 has 13 amino acids.